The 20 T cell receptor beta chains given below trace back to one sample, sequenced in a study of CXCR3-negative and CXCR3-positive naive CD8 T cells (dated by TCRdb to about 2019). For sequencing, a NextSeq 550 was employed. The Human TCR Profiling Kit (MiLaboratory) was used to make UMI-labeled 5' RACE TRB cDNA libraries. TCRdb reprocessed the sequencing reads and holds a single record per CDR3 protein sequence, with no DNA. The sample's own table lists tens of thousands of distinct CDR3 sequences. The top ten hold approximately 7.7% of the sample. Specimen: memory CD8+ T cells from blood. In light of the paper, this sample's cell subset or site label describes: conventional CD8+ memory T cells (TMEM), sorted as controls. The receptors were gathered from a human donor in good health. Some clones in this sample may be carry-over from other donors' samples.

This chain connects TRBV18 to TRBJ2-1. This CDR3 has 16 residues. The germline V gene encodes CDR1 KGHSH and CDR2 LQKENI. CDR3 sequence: CASSPPGTSSYNEQFF.

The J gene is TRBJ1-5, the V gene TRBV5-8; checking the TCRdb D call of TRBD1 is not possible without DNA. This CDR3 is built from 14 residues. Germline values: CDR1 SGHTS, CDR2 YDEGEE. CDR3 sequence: CASSLTGGNQPQHF.

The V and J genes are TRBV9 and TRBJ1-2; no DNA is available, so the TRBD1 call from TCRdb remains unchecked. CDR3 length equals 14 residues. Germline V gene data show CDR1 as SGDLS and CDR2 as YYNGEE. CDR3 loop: CASSASTDYYGYTF.

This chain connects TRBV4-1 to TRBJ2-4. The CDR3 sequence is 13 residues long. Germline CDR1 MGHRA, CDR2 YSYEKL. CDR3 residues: CASSQETWADKHF.

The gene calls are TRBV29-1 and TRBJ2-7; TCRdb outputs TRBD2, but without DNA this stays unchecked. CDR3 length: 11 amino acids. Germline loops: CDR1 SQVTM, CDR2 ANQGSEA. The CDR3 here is CSVREGGEQYF.

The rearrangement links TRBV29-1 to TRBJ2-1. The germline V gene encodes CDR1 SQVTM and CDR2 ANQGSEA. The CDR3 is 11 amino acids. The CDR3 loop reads CSVGGLNEQFF.

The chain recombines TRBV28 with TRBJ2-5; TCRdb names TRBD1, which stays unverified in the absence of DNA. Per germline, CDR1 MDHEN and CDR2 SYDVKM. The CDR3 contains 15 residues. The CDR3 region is CASNLLLGAGETQYF.

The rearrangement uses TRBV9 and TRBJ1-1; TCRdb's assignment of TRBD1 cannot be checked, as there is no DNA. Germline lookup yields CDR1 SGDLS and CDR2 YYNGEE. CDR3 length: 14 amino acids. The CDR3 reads CASSPYQGNTEAFF.

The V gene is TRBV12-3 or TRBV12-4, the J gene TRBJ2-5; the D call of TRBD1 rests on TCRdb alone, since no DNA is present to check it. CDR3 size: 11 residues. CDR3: CASSTPGAQYF.

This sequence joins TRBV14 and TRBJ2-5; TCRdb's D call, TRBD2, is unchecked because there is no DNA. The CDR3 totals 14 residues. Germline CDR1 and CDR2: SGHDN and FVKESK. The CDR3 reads CASSLRLAEETQYF.

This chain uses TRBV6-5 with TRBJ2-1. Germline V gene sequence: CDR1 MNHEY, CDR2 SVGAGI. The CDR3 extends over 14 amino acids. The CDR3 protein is CASSYSTGRSEQFF.

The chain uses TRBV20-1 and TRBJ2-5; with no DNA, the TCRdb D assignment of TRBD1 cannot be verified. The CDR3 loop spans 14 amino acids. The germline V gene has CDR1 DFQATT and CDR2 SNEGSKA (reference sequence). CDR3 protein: CSATPGDGAETQYF.

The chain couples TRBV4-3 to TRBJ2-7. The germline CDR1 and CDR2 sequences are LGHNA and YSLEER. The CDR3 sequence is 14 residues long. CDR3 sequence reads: CASSQGGGSTEQYF.

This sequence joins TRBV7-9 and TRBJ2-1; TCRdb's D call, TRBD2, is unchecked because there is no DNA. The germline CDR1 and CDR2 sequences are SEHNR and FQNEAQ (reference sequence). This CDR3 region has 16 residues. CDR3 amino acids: CASSHPTSGGRNEQFF.

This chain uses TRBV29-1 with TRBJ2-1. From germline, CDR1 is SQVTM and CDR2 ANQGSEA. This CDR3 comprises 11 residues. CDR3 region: CSVEHILGQFF.

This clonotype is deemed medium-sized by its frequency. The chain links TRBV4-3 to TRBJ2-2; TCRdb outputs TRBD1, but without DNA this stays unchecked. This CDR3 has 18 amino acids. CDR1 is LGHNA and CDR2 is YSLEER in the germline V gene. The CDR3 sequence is CASSQDPFGNRVTGELFF.

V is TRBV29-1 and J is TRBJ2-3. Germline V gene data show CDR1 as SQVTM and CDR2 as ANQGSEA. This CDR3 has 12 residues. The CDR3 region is CSVVGFTDTQYF.

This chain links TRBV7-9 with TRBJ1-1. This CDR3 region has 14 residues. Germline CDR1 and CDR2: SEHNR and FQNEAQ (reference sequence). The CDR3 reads CASSLEGRTTEAFF.

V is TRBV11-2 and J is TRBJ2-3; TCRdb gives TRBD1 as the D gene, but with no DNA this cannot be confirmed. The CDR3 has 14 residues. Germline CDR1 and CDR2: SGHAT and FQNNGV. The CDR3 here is CASSYSSPGDTQYF.

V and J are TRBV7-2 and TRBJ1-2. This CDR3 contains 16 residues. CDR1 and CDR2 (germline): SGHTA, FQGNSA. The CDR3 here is CASSALTGPLNYGYTF.